The 31 T cell receptor beta chains listed next were all sequenced from one sample in a study of blood T cell repertoires in COVID-19. The assay was immunoSEQ multiplex PCR, and TCRdb's table has in-frame clones only and misses some. The table lists 110,000 or so clones, 87% of them singletons. Material: peripheral blood. These receptor sequences come from a woman aged 50 to 65 with acute or convalescent COVID-19.

This sequence joins TRBV20-1 and TRBJ1-4; 9 nucleotides match TRBD1. Germline V gene data show CDR1 as DFQATT and CDR2 as SNEGSKA (reference sequence). With V trimmed by 5 bases and J by 8 bases, 9 bases remained unmatched. This CDR3 is built from 14 residues. The CDR3 DNA sequence: TGCAGTGCTGGTGGGACAGGGAGTTGGGAAAAACTGTTTTTT. Protein: CSAGGTGSWEKLFF.

J is TRBJ2-1 and V is TRBV6-5, with 7 bases matching TRBD1. Per germline, CDR1 MNHEY and CDR2 SVGAGI. Losses at the gene ends were 4 bases for V and 9 bases for J; bases not matched to a gene: 9. The CDR3 spans 14 residues. CDR3 sequence reads: CASSSGGLSREQFF. The DNA of the CDR3 is TGTGCCAGCAGTTCAGGGGGTCTCTCGCGTGAGCAGTTCTTC.

The chain uses TRBV6-2 or TRBV6-3 and TRBJ2-5, with 11 bases lining up with TRBD2. The CDR3 covers 18 residues. Losses at the gene ends were 0 bases for V and 2 bases for J; bases not matched to a gene: 8. Per germline, CDR1 MNHEY and CDR2 SVGEGT. This chain's CDR3 is CASSYSTRLAGPQETQYF. CDR3 DNA: TGTGCCAGCAGTTACTCGACTCGACTAGCGGGGCCACAAGAGACCCAGTACTTC.

The CDR3 region has the DNA TGTGCCAGCAGCCAAGATGCGGGGGTGACGGGCCAAGAGACCCAGTACTTC. Amino acids: CASSQDAGVTGQETQYF. The rearrangement links TRBV3-1 (or the pseudogene TRBV3-2) to TRBJ2-5, with 7 bases matching TRBD2. Looked up from germline, CDR1 is LGHDT and CDR2 is YNNKEL (reference sequence). J gave up 1 base and V 0 bases, and 8 bases lay outside the gene matches. CDR3 length: 17 residues.

The chain links TRBV20-1 to TRBJ1-2, with a weak D call TRBD1 (5 bases). Trimming removed 3 bases at V and 0 bases at J, with 20 bases between. CDR1 DFQATT and CDR2 SNEGSKA come from the germline V gene (reference sequence). The length of the CDR3 is 17 residues. The DNA for the CDR3 is TGCAGTGCTAGTGTGGGGGGTAGCTTATTAGCTAACTATGGCTACACCTTC. Protein product: CSASVGGSLLANYGYTF.

The CDR3 sequence: CASSPQTGSSYEQYF. In DNA form, the CDR3 reads TGTGCCAGCAGCCCTCAGACAGGGAGCTCCTACGAGCAGTACTTC. The chain is built from TRBV3-1 (or the pseudogene TRBV3-2) and TRBJ2-7; 7 bases line up with TRBD1. V gave up 4 bases and J gave up 0 bases; unmatched junction bases: 6. There are 15 residues in the CDR3. In germline, CDR1 is LGHDT, CDR2 YNNKEL (reference sequence).

For this clone: The sample holds other DNA sequences that translate to the same CDR3. V and J are TRBV19 and TRBJ1-2; 8 bases match TRBD1. Germline V gene data show CDR1 as LNHDA and CDR2 as SQIVND (reference sequence). CDR3 length: 13 residues. J gave up 2 bases and V 6 bases, and 2 bases lay outside the gene matches. The CDR3 protein is CASRDRANYGYTF. The CDR3 bases are TGTGCCAGTAGGGACAGGGCAAACTATGGCTACACCTTC.

The chain couples TRBV6-2 or TRBV6-3 to TRBJ2-1; 7 bases match TRBD1. V gave up 0 bases and J gave up 16 bases; unmatched junction bases: 6. The germline V gene has CDR1 MNHEY and CDR2 SVGEGT. This CDR3 is built from 12 residues. CDR3 residues: CASSYSGTEPFF. CDR3 nucleotides: TGTGCCAGCAGTTACTCCGGGACAGAGCCCTTCTTC.

V usage is TRBV2 and J usage is TRBJ1-2, with 9 bases identical to TRBD1. There are 17 residues in the CDR3. The germline V gene has CDR1 SNHLY and CDR2 FYNNEI. Trimming removed 3 bases from V and 3 bases from J; junction bases left unmatched: 11. CDR3 sequence: CASSDSYEGQGHYGYTF. The CDR3 coding sequence is TGTGCCAGCAGTGATAGCTATGAGGGACAGGGCCACTATGGCTACACCTTC.

This clone was observed a single time. The chain couples TRBV5-6 to TRBJ2-3; D might be TRBD2 (5 bases). Trimming took off 0 bases at V and 4 bases at J, with 12 bases between the two ends. This CDR3 region has 15 residues. The germline gives CDR1 SGHDT, CDR2 YYEEEE. The CDR3 DNA is TGTGCCAGCAGCTTGGAAGGGATGGGAGCAGATACGCAGTATTTT. Translated, it gives CASSLEGMGADTQYF. The full variable domain, with the rest looked up from reference TRBV5-6 and TRBJ2-3, is DAGVTQSPTHLIKTRGQQVTLRCSPKSGHDTVSWYQQALGQGPQFIFQYYEEEERQRGNFPDRFSGHQFPNYSSELNVNALLLGDSALYLCASSLEGMGADTQYFGPGTRLTVL.

The chain links TRBV10-3 to TRBJ1-2; tentatively, D is TRBD1 (5 bases). The CDR3 loop spans 14 amino acids. The germline CDR1 and CDR2 sequences are ENHRY and SYGVKD. With 8 bases removed from V and 3 bases from J, the gap between germline ends came to 16 bases. CDR3 in amino acids: CAIGITGGDYGYTF. In nucleotides, the CDR3 is TGTGCCATCGGAATCACGGGGGGTGACTATGGCTACACCTTC.

The rearrangement joins TRBV24-1 to TRBJ2-2, with D perhaps TRBD1 (5 bases). The germline V gene encodes CDR1 KGHDR and CDR2 SFDVKD. The CDR3 runs to 15 residues. V shed 4 bases and J shed 5 bases, with 13 bases lying between them. In DNA form, the CDR3 reads TGTGCCACCAGTGACCGGAACAGGTTTACCGGGGAGCTGTTTTTT. Amino acid sequence: CATSDRNRFTGELFF.

The rearrangement joins TRBV3-1 (or the pseudogene TRBV3-2) to TRBJ2-1; 10 bases fit TRBD2. V shed 2 bases and J 7 bases; nucleotides not matched to a gene: 8. The germline CDR1 and CDR2 sequences are LGHDT and YNNKEL (reference sequence). This CDR3 region has 16 residues. The CDR3 loop is CASSQLLAGVGNEQFF. The CDR3 region has the DNA TGTGCCAGCAGCCAACTCCTAGCGGGAGTAGGGAATGAGCAGTTCTTC.

The V gene is TRBV4-3, the J gene TRBJ2-7, with 8 bases matching TRBD1. After removal of 1 base from V and 5 bases from J, the junction contained 7 bases not matched to a gene. The CDR3 consists of 15 residues. CDR1 is LGHNA and CDR2 is YSLEER in the germline V gene. The DNA of the CDR3 is TGCGCCAGCAGCCAAGTGGTCAGGGGGCTCAACGAGCAGTACTTC. Translation gives CASSQVVRGLNEQYF.

This chain uses TRBV5-8 with TRBJ1-5; TRBD1 might be the D (6 bases). The CDR3 consists of 14 residues. CDR1 and CDR2 from the germline V gene are SGHTS and YDEGEE. V was pared by 0 bases and J by 7 bases, with 11 bases between. The CDR3 nucleotides read TGTGCCAGCAGCTTGGTCAGGGACATCCAGCCCCAGCATTTT. Translated, it gives CASSLVRDIQPQHF.

V and J are TRBV30 and TRBJ2-7; D perhaps matches TRBD1 (5 bases). V was pared by 0 bases and J by 2 bases, with 8 bases between. The germline V gene encodes CDR1 GTSNPN and CDR2 SVGIG (reference sequence). The length of the CDR3 is 13 residues. The CDR3 nucleotides read TGTGCCTGGAGTGTAGGCAGGGCCTACGAGCAGTACTTC. It yields the protein CAWSVGRAYEQYF.

This chain uses TRBV19 with TRBJ2-3, with 8 bases fitting TRBD2. V dropped 8 bases and J dropped 2; count of bases not matched to a gene: 6. The CDR3 is made up of 14 amino acids. The germline V gene encodes CDR1 LNHDA and CDR2 SQIVND (reference sequence). CDR3 amino acids: CASDNSGVTDTQYF. As DNA, the CDR3 is TGTGCCAGTGACAATAGCGGGGTCACAGATACGCAGTATTTT.

The CDR3 DNA reads TGTGCCAGCAGCGACGGGACTAGCGGGGATGAGCAGTTCTTC. Translating gives CASSDGTSGDEQFF. The genes are TRBV4-2 and TRBJ2-1; 13 bases fit TRBD2. J was trimmed by 8 bases and V by 5 bases; bases with no gene match: 3. Germline V CDR1 and CDR2: LGHNA, YNFKEQ. The CDR3 is 14 amino acids.

J is TRBJ2-3 and V is TRBV18, with TRBD1 matching over 11 bases. The V segment lost 6 bases and the J segment 3 bases; nucleotides outside the gene matches: 5. CDR1 is KGHSH and CDR2 is LQKENI in the germline V gene. This CDR3 has 15 residues. CDR3 sequence reads: CASSLGTGGTDTQYF. DNA of the CDR3: TGTGCCAGCTCCCTAGGGACAGGGGGAACAGATACGCAGTATTTT. The entire variable domain, with the rest obtained from reference TRBV18 and TRBJ2-3, is as follows: NAGVMQNPRHLVRRRGQEARLRCSPMKGHSHVYWYRQLPEEGLKFMVYLQKENIIDESGMPKERFSAEFPKEGPSILRIQQVVRGDSAAYFCASSLGTGGTDTQYFGPGTRLTVL.

The chain combines TRBV5-1 with TRBJ1-6; D not certain. Looked up from germline, CDR1 is SGHRS and CDR2 is YFSETQ. The CDR3 contains 15 residues. Trimming cost V 0 bases and J 7 bases, with 11 bases left between them. CDR3 loop: CASSLEPNLNSPLHF. The CDR3, as DNA: TGCGCCAGCAGCTTGGAACCTAACCTCAATTCACCCCTCCACTTT.

The chain links TRBV19 to TRBJ2-5, with D hard to call. CDR1 is LNHDA and CDR2 is SQIVND in the germline V gene (reference sequence). V was trimmed by 4 bases and J by 2 bases, leaving 14 bases between them. CDR3 length: 15 residues. The CDR3 reads CASSSGAKHQETQYF. The CDR3 region has the DNA TGTGCCAGTAGTAGTGGAGCTAAGCATCAAGAGACCCAGTACTTC.

V and J are TRBV4-1 and TRBJ1-3, with D maybe TRBD1 (6 bases). The CDR3 extends over 16 amino acids. V was shortened by 0 bases and J by 0 bases, with 9 bases between the two germline ends. The germline V gene encodes CDR1 MGHRA and CDR2 YSYEKL. CDR3 sequence: CASSQDKGDSGNTIYF. For the CDR3, the DNA is TGCGCCAGCAGCCAAGACAAGGGGGACTCTGGAAACACCATATATTTT.

The rearrangement joins TRBV9 to TRBJ1-5, with TRBD1 matching over 9 bases. Germline V gene lookup returns CDR1 SGDLS and CDR2 YYNGEE. This CDR3 region has 15 residues. V shed 3 bases and J 7 bases; nucleotides not matched to a gene: 8. The CDR3 nucleotides read TGTGCCAGCAGCGCTGGGACAGGGCGCAGCCAGCCCCAGCATTTT. Translation gives CASSAGTGRSQPQHF.

The gene calls are TRBV29-1 and TRBJ1-4; 8 nucleotides align to TRBD1. The CDR3 length is 13 residues. V gave up 3 bases and J gave up 7 bases; unmatched junction bases: 4. Germline CDR1 SQVTM, CDR2 ANQGSEA. In nucleotides, the CDR3 is TGCAGCGTTGATCGGGGGACAGGTGAAAAACTGTTTTTT. Protein: CSVDRGTGEKLFF.

The V and J genes are TRBV6-5 and TRBJ1-2; 10 positions agree with TRBD1. Germline-derived CDR1 and CDR2 are MNHEY and SVGAGI. The CDR3 loop spans 15 amino acids. V was clipped by 4 bases and J by 4 bases; unmatched bases: 6. Here the CDR3 reads CASSSPGQGTYGYTF. The CDR3 region has the DNA TGTGCCAGCAGTTCTCCGGGACAGGGGACCTATGGCTACACCTTC.

This chain uses TRBV5-6 with TRBJ1-1; 9 bases fit TRBD1. Germline assignment: CDR1 SGHDT and CDR2 YYEEEE. J lost 1 base, V lost 5 bases, and 12 bases had no gene match. The CDR3 runs 17 residues. The CDR3 DNA follows: TGTGCCAGCAGGATGGGGGTCGGGACAGGGAGGAACACTGAAGCTTTCTTT. Its protein product is CASRMGVGTGRNTEAFF. The full variable domain, its missing parts supplied by reference TRBV5-6 and TRBJ1-1, is DAGVTQSPTHLIKTRGQQVTLRCSPKSGHDTVSWYQQALGQGPQFIFQYYEEEERQRGNFPDRFSGHQFPNYSSELNVNALLLGDSALYLCASRMGVGTGRNTEAFFGQGTRLTVV.

The rearrangement uses TRBV3-1 (or the pseudogene TRBV3-2) and TRBJ2-1; 7 bases are shared with TRBD2. Looked up from germline, CDR1 is LGHDT and CDR2 is YNNKEL (reference sequence). The CDR3 is made up of 14 amino acids. The J segment lost 7 bases and the V segment lost 4 bases, leaving 7 bases of the junction unmatched. The CDR3 DNA reads as TGTGCCAGCAGCCCCGGACTAGTGTCTAATGAGCAGTTCTTC. Its protein product is CASSPGLVSNEQFF.

This clone was detected only once. The V call is TRBV6-7, the J call TRBJ2-1, with 7 bases fitting TRBD1. TRBV6-7 is designated an ORF whose function remains uncertain. After removal of 5 bases from V and 12 bases from J, the junction contained 13 bases not matched to a gene. CDR3 size: 14 residues. CDR3 residues: CASSPRTGPGGQFF. Here the CDR3 DNA reads TGTGCCAGCAGTCCCCGGACAGGCCCAGGAGGGCAGTTCTTC.

This chain connects TRBV12-3 or TRBV12-4 to TRBJ1-1; D possibly corresponds to TRBD1 (5 bases). The CDR3 contains 13 residues. V was clipped by 6 bases and J by 1 base, with 9 bases between them. The CDR3 nucleotides are TGTGCCAGCAGATCCGGGGGGAACACTGAAGCTTTCTTT. Translated, it gives CASRSGGNTEAFF.

This chain connects TRBV19 to TRBJ2-6; 8 bases map to TRBD1. The CDR3 runs 15 residues. From germline, CDR1 is LNHDA and CDR2 SQIVND (reference sequence). Germline trimming cut 7 bases from V and 4 bases from J; bases unmatched to any gene: 6. CDR3 amino acids: CASTHRGTGANVLTF. The CDR3 nucleotides are TGTGCCAGTACCCACAGGGGGACCGGGGCCAACGTCCTGACTTTC.

As regards this clone: Germline and junction disagree at one end, which may indicate a read error. The chain recombines TRBV24-1 with TRBJ2-1; 12 bases are a match to TRBD1. The germline V gene encodes CDR1 KGHDR and CDR2 SFDVKD. This CDR3 region has 17 residues. The CDR3 DNA reads TGTGCCACCAGTGATTACCCCGGGACAGGGGGCTACGATGAGCAGTTCTTC. Translation gives CATSDYPGTGGYDEQFF.